A selection of T cell receptor beta chains follows, all from one sample in a study of T cells in Graves' hyperthyroidism and ophthalmopathy. TCRdb itself ran the multiplex PCR reads through MiXCR, one entry per CDR3 protein. Of about 200,000 distinct CDR3 sequences in the sample, approximately 16% were seen once. Sequenced sample: blood. These TCRs come from a woman between 45 and 60 years old with Graves' hyperthyroidism. Each CDR3 is given with its conserved first and last residue. The D gene is left open where the match is weak. Expanded clones get a size class; other rows say once, few or many, or leave the size out.

V gene,J gene,clone size,D gene,CDR3 DNA,CDR3 protein
TRBV10-1,TRBJ2-7,NA,TRBD2,TGCGCCAGCAGTGAAACTAGCGGTTTCTACGAGCAGTACTTC,CASSETSGFYEQYF
TRBV7-3,TRBJ2-1,many,TRBD2,TGTGCCAGCAGCGATAGCGGGAGTGGGTTCAATGAGCAGTTCTTC,CASSDSGSGFNEQFF
TRBV5-6,TRBJ1-5,many,NA,TGTGCCAGCAGCCCCAGATGGAATACGACCGATAGCAATCAGCCCCAGCATTTT,CASSPRWNTTDSNQPQHF
TRBV7-6,TRBJ1-1,many,TRBD1,TGTGCCAGCAGCTTAGGATCCGACAGGGGCACTGAAGCTTTCTTT,CASSLGSDRGTEAFF
TRBV9,TRBJ1-1,few,NA,TGTGCCAGCAGCCCCCCCTGGGCAGGGGCCACTGAAGCTTTCTTT,CASSPPWAGATEAFF
TRBV7-2,TRBJ2-3,many,TRBD2,TGTGCCAGCAGCTTACCGGCCGGGAGGGGAGGTACGCAGTATTTT,CASSLPAGRGGTQYF
TRBV19,TRBJ2-7,few,TRBD2,TGTGCCAGTAGTATTGTTCTAGCGGGAGCCTACGAGCAGTACTTC,CASSIVLAGAYEQYF
TRBV20-1,TRBJ2-5,few,TRBD2,TGCAGTGCTAGACCCCCTCCGGGACTAGCGGGTCAAGAGACCCAGTACTTC,CSARPPPGLAGQETQYF
TRBV18,TRBJ1-1,many,TRBD1,TGTGCCAGCTACCGAGACAGGGGCACTGAAGCTTTCTTT,CASYRDRGTEAFF
TRBV11-3,TRBJ2-7,NA,NA,TGTGCCAGCAGCTTAACCCTCTCCGTACATGAGCAGTACTTC,CASSLTLSVHEQYF
TRBV7-9,TRBJ2-1,NA,TRBD2,TGTGCCAGCAGCTTTGGGACTAGCGGGACCCCCGTACAGTTCTTC,CASSFGTSGTPVQFF
TRBV3-1,TRBJ1-3,few,NA,TGTGCCAGCAGCCAAAATGGGAGGAGCAACACCATATATTTT,CASSQNGRSNTIYF
TRBV20-1,TRBJ1-2,many,TRBD1,TGCAGTCTAGGACAGGGGGCTGGCTACACCTTC,CSLGQGAGYTF
TRBV7-8,TRBJ2-1,many,TRBD1,TGTGCCAGCAGTTGGGACAGGGGGTCCTACAATGAGCAGTTCTTC,CASSWDRGSYNEQFF
TRBV7-2,TRBJ2-7,NA,NA,TGTGCCAGCAGCCCCAACGCAGGACAGCAGTACTTC,CASSPNAGQQYF
TRBV20-1,TRBJ2-1,NA,TRBD1,TGCAGTGCTAGAGAAATCTTTCGGGGACAGGGGAATTCGGATGAGCAGTTCTTC,CSAREIFRGQGNSDEQFF
TRBV9,TRBJ1-2,few,NA,TGTGCCAGCAGCGTTTGGGGTAACTATGGCTACACCTTC,CASSVWGNYGYTF